A selection of T cell receptor beta chains follows, all from one sample in a study of the immune and genomic landscape of osteosarcoma. Profiled with immunoSEQ multiplex PCR; TCRdb holds only in-frame clones, not every one. The table shows about 10,000 clones, with 71% occurring only once. Specimen: osteosarcoma tumor tissue from the lung. All receptors derive from a human donor with osteosarcoma. The CDR3 runs from the conserved cysteine through the conserved F or W. D genes are given only for firm matches.

CDR3 DNA: TGTGCCAGCAGGGCCACCAGGGGCTTCAGTAGTTCACCCCTCCACTTT
CDR3 protein: CASRATRGFSSSPLHF
J gene: TRBJ1-6
D gene: NA
V gene: TRBV2

CDR3 DNA: TGTGCCAGTACGGACAGGGGTAACCAAGAGACCCAGTACTTC
CDR3 protein: CASTDRGNQETQYF
J gene: TRBJ2-5
D gene: TRBD1
V gene: TRBV28

CDR3 DNA: TGCAGCGTTCTGGGCGGGAGGAGTATGGATGAGCAGTTCTTC
CDR3 protein: CSVLGGRSMDEQFF
J gene: TRBJ2-1
D gene: TRBD2
V gene: TRBV29-1

CDR3 DNA: TGTGCCAGTAGTATGGGGAGGGGCACAGATACGCAGTATTTT
CDR3 protein: CASSMGRGTDTQYF
J gene: TRBJ2-3
D gene: TRBD2
V gene: TRBV19

CDR3 DNA: TGTGCCAGCAGCTCGGGACTAGCGGGGAATAGGGATGAGCAGTTCTTC
CDR3 protein: CASSSGLAGNRDEQFF
J gene: TRBJ2-1
D gene: TRBD2
V gene: TRBV7-9

CDR3 DNA: TGTGCCAGCAGCTCGGGACTAGCGACAGATACGCAGTATTTT
CDR3 protein: CASSSGLATDTQYF
J gene: TRBJ2-3
D gene: TRBD2
V gene: TRBV7-3

CDR3 DNA: TGTGCCAGCATGTCAGGGGGAGAGGGCACAGATACGCAGTATTTT
CDR3 protein: CASMSGGEGTDTQYF
J gene: TRBJ2-3
D gene: TRBD1
V gene: TRBV28

CDR3 DNA: TGTGCCAGCAGTGAATTCGCAGGGGGCGGTGGAAACACCATATATTTT
CDR3 protein: CASSEFAGGGGNTIYF
J gene: TRBJ1-3
D gene: TRBD1
V gene: TRBV6-1

CDR3 DNA: TGTGCCAGCTCCCCTCTCGGACTAGCGGGAGGGCCTGGTTACGAGCAGTACTTC
CDR3 protein: CASSPLGLAGGPGYEQYF
J gene: TRBJ2-7
D gene: TRBD2
V gene: TRBV18

CDR3 DNA: TGTGCCAGCAGTGAACCTGTCGGACTAGCGAAGCTCTCAGATACGCAGTATTTT
CDR3 protein: CASSEPVGLAKLSDTQYF
J gene: TRBJ2-3
D gene: TRBD2
V gene: TRBV2

CDR3 DNA: TGTGCCAGCAGCCGAGGGGGGTCCCGCACAGATACGCAGTATTTT
CDR3 protein: CASSRGGSRTDTQYF
J gene: TRBJ2-3
D gene: NA
V gene: TRBV28

CDR3 DNA: TGTGCCAGCAGCTTCTTTAGCGGGAGCAGAAACTACGAGCAGTACTTC
CDR3 protein: CASSFFSGSRNYEQYF
J gene: TRBJ2-7
D gene: TRBD2
V gene: TRBV5-4

CDR3 DNA: TGTGCCAGCAGTGAGCTAGCGCCGATGTTTCAGTTCTTC
CDR3 protein: CASSELAPMFQFF
J gene: TRBJ2-1
D gene: NA
V gene: TRBV2